This entry lists 28 T cell receptor beta chains sequenced from one sample in a study of memory CD4+ T cells and cytomegalovirus serostatus. The sort gate was single viable CD3+CD4+CD8-CD45RO+ cells for memory CD4+ T cells. Sequenced by immunoSEQ multiplex PCR; TCRdb stores in-frame clones only, minus some. There are tens of thousands of clones in the sample; around 74% occur only once, and around 1.2% lies in the top ten. The sequencing input was memory CD4+ T cells from blood. The receptor set was obtained from an adult in good health and CMV-seropositive.

This chain joins TRBV6-6 and TRBJ2-7; TRBD1 matches 8 bases. CDR1 and CDR2 (germline): MNHNY, SVGAGI (reference sequence). Germline trimming cut 7 bases from V and 7 bases from J; bases unmatched to any gene: 6. There are 12 residues in the CDR3. The CDR3 sequence: CASTEQGEEQYF. The CDR3 DNA reads TGTGCCAGCACCGAACAGGGGGAGGAGCAGTACTTC.

This clone occurred a few times. The CDR3 DNA is TGTGCCAGCAGCTTCCGGTCTAGCGGGGGATACACAGATACGCAGTATTTT. Translating gives CASSFRSSGGYTDTQYF. The chain carries TRBV5-6 and TRBJ2-3, with 10 positions matching TRBD2. Trimming removed 2 bases from V and 2 bases from J; junction bases left unmatched: 8. Germline V gives CDR1 SGHDT, CDR2 YYEEEE. The CDR3 extends over 17 amino acids. The full variable domain, with the rest looked up from reference TRBV5-6 and TRBJ2-3, is DAGVTQSPTHLIKTRGQQVTLRCSPKSGHDTVSWYQQALGQGPQFIFQYYEEEERQRGNFPDRFSGHQFPNYSSELNVNALLLGDSALYLCASSFRSSGGYTDTQYFGPGTRLTVL.

This clone was counted only a few times. The chain uses TRBV19 and TRBJ1-4, with D tentatively TRBD1 (6 bases). The CDR3 sequence is 13 residues long. The V and J ends lost 7 bases and 10 bases respectively, with 16 bases between them. The V gene's germline CDR1 is LNHDA and CDR2 SQIVND (reference sequence). Here the CDR3 DNA reads TGTGCCAGTACAGGGGCGTCGTCCCGAAAACTGTTTTTT. Its translation is CASTGASSRKLFF.

This chain links TRBV28 with TRBJ1-5; D unresolved. Trimming left V 7 bases short and J 4 bases short, with 11 bases between. The CDR3 contains 13 residues. Germline-derived CDR1 and CDR2 are MDHEN and SYDVKM. CDR3 protein: CASNYDGNQPQHF. The CDR3 DNA follows: TGTGCCAGCAATTATGACGGAAATCAGCCCCAGCATTTT.

The chain uses TRBV5-4 and TRBJ1-6, with D uncertain. Trimming took 3 bases from V and 0 from J, leaving 10 bases between them. CDR1 SGHNT and CDR2 YYREEE come from the germline V gene (reference sequence). The CDR3 covers 16 residues. The CDR3 spells CASSSGEDSYNSPLHF. DNA of the CDR3: TGTGCCAGCAGCTCCGGAGAAGACTCCTATAATTCACCCCTCCACTTT.

V usage is TRBV6-1 and J usage is TRBJ2-2, with a weak D call TRBD2 (6 bases). The CDR3 covers 14 residues. Germline V lookup: CDR1 MNHNS, CDR2 SASEGT. Trimming took off 2 bases at V and 7 bases at J, with 11 bases between the two ends. As DNA, the CDR3 is TGTGCCAGCAGTGAACTGGGGACTGGCGGGGAGCTGTTTTTT. It codes for CASSELGTGGELFF.

V gene TRBV5-1 combines with J gene TRBJ2-2; D possibly corresponds to TRBD1 (6 bases). V lost 0 bases and J 2 bases, leaving 11 bases between the germline ends. The CDR3 loop spans 16 amino acids. Germline CDR1 is SGHRS and CDR2 is YFSETQ. CDR3 coding DNA: TGCGCCAGCAGCTTGGGGCAGGGGTTTAACACCGGGGAGCTGTTTTTT. Residues: CASSLGQGFNTGELFF.

This chain joins TRBV6-1 and TRBJ2-5; maybe TRBD2 (5 bases). The V and J ends lost 6 bases and 5 bases respectively, with 13 bases between them. Germline CDR1 reads MNHNS; CDR2 reads SASEGT. The CDR3 runs 13 residues. The DNA of the CDR3 is TGTGCCAGCAGCTTAGGGCGCGGGGAGACCCAGTACTTC. It specifies CASSLGRGETQYF.

The V gene is TRBV6-5, the J gene TRBJ1-2; tentative D call: TRBD1 (5 bases). Germline-derived CDR1 and CDR2 are MNHEY and SVGAGI. V gave up 2 bases and J gave up 5 bases, with 15 bases separating them. This CDR3 contains 15 residues. CDR3 nucleotides: TGTGCCAGCAGTTACGGGGGTCGGGGGATTTATGGCTACACCTTC. This translates into CASSYGGRGIYGYTF.

This clone has a handful of counts. The CDR3: CASSPAGGDQPQHF. The CDR3 DNA reads as TGCGCCAGCAGCCCAGCTGGTGGGGATCAGCCCCAGCATTTT. The chain links TRBV4-1 to TRBJ1-5, with D unresolved. The CDR3 sequence is 14 residues long. CDR1 is MGHRA and CDR2 is YSYEKL in the germline V gene. Deletions cut 4 bases from V and 5 bases from J, with 12 bases between.

This sequence joins TRBV6-5 and TRBJ1-1; 7 positions agree with TRBD1. This CDR3 contains 15 residues. CDR1 MNHEY and CDR2 SVGAGI come from the germline V gene. With 0 bases clipped from V and 4 bases from J, the junction kept 5 bases outside the gene matches. The CDR3 region is CASSYSDRWGTEAFF. In DNA form, the CDR3 reads TGTGCCAGCAGTTACTCGGACAGGTGGGGCACTGAAGCTTTCTTT.

This chain connects TRBV6-5 to TRBJ1-2; D is perhaps TRBD1 (6 bases). Germline assignment: CDR1 MNHEY and CDR2 SVGAGI. The CDR3 extends over 14 amino acids. Trimming left V 5 bases short and J 7 bases short, with 17 bases between. CDR3 in DNA: TGTGCCAGCAGTGTTGACGGGGGCGTAGGTGGCTACACCTTC. It is translated as CASSVDGGVGGYTF.

This chain links TRBV7-2 with TRBJ1-6, with D perhaps matching TRBD1 (5 bases). Germline V gene data show CDR1 as SGHTA and CDR2 as FQGNSA. V lost 3 bases and J lost 15, with 12 bases in between. The CDR3 runs 12 residues. This chain's CDR3 is CASSFPTGYLHF. DNA of the CDR3: TGTGCCAGCAGCTTTCCCACAGGTTACCTCCACTTT.

In DNA form, the CDR3 reads TGCGCCAGCAGCTTGGCCACTGGGGCCAGGGCCCACGAGCAGTACTTC. Translating gives CASSLATGARAHEQYF. This rearrangement joins TRBV5-1 to TRBJ2-7, with TRBD1 as a possible D gene (5 bases). V shed 0 bases and J shed 5 bases, with 18 bases lying between them. Germline CDR1 SGHRS, CDR2 YFSETQ. This CDR3 spans 16 amino acids. The variable domain in full, with the rest retrieved from reference TRBV5-1 and TRBJ2-7, is KAGVTQTPRYLIKTRGQQVTLSCSPISGHRSVSWYQQTPGQGLQFLFEYFSETQRNKGNFPGRFSGRQFSNSRSEMNVSTLELGDSALYLCASSLATGARAHEQYFGPGTRLTVT.

The chain joins TRBV15 to TRBJ2-7, with no clear D. The length of the CDR3 is 14 residues. In germline, CDR1 is LNHNV, CDR2 YYDKDF (reference sequence). Trimming removed 5 bases at V and 0 bases at J, with 11 bases between. The CDR3 bases are TGTGCCACCAGCGGGTCCACCTTCTCCTACGAGCAGTACTTC. It codes for CATSGSTFSYEQYF.

The rearrangement uses TRBV2 and TRBJ1-4, with a weak D call TRBD1 (6 bases). Trimming removed 1 base at V and 8 bases at J, with 11 bases between. Germline V gene data show CDR1 as SNHLY and CDR2 as FYNNEI. This CDR3 spans 14 amino acids. The CDR3: CASSEEGVGEKLFF. The CDR3 bases are TGTGCCAGCAGTGAAGAGGGGGTTGGAGAAAAACTGTTTTTT.

This rearrangement joins TRBV7-9 to TRBJ1-4; D gene ambiguous. V lost 6 bases and J lost 5, with 16 bases in between. The CDR3 runs 15 residues. Looked up from germline, CDR1 is SEHNR and CDR2 is FQNEAQ (reference sequence). CDR3 protein: CASSLLVSGNEKLFF. DNA for the CDR3: TGTGCCAGCAGTCTCTTAGTATCCGGGAATGAAAAACTGTTTTTT.

CDR3 amino acids: CASSAQAGGGGETQYF. CDR3 bases: TGTGCCAGCAGTGCCCAGGCCGGAGGGGGCGGAGAGACCCAGTACTTC. This chain connects TRBV6-1 to TRBJ2-5; tentative D call: TRBD1 (7 bases). This CDR3 is built from 16 residues. The germline V gene has CDR1 MNHNS and CDR2 SASEGT. V was pared by 4 bases and J by 4 bases, with 19 bases between.

The table lists this clone with a few counts. The chain joins TRBV6-6 to TRBJ2-6; D possibly corresponds to TRBD2 (6 bases). Trimming cost V 11 bases and J 0 bases, with 8 bases left between them. The CDR3 extends over 13 amino acids. Germline CDR1 and CDR2: MNHNY and SVGAGI (reference sequence). As DNA, the CDR3 is TGTGCCGCCGGGGGCTCTGGGGCCAACGTCCTGACTTTC. The encoded protein is CAAGGSGANVLTF.

This clone was observed a handful of times. In DNA, the CDR3 is TGTGCCAGTAGTATTGGGTTCCCGACCACCGGGGAGCTGTTTTTT. As protein: CASSIGFPTTGELFF. The chain is built from TRBV19 and TRBJ2-2; D ambiguous. The CDR3 loop spans 15 amino acids. V lost 3 bases and J 4 bases, leaving 12 bases between the germline ends. From germline, CDR1 is LNHDA and CDR2 SQIVND (reference sequence). The complete variable domain, with remaining parts taken from reference TRBV19 and TRBJ2-2, reads DGGITQSPKYLFRKEGQNVTLSCEQNLNHDAMYWYRQDPGQGLRLIYYSQIVNDFQKGDIAEGYSVSREKKESFPLTVTSAQKNPTAFYLCASSIGFPTTGELFFGEGSRLTVL.

The count of this clone is one. J is TRBJ2-7 and V is TRBV10-2; 10 nucleotides match TRBD1. The CDR3 runs 12 residues. The trim removed 4 bases at V and 6 bases at J, leaving 0 bases unmatched. CDR1 is WSHSY, CDR2 SAAADI, per germline. The CDR3 coding sequence is TGCGCCAGCAGTGGGACAGGGGGCGAGCAGTACTTC. This codes for CASSGTGGEQYF.

The J gene is TRBJ1-2, the V gene TRBV2; D ambiguous. The V gene's germline CDR1 is SNHLY and CDR2 FYNNEI. The CDR3 totals 13 residues. The V end lost 4 bases, the J end lost 8 bases, and 14 bases lay between the germline ends. DNA for the CDR3: TGTGCCAGCAGTGTAACCTCCGAGTGGGGCTACACCTTC. This translates into CASSVTSEWGYTF.

The chain employs TRBV7-2 and TRBJ2-3; D call uncertain. CDR3 length: 14 residues. V lost 1 base and J 0 bases, leaving 5 bases between the germline ends. Germline values: CDR1 SGHTA, CDR2 FQGNSA. CDR3 in amino acids: CASSLGPSTDTQYF. CDR3 bases: TGTGCCAGCAGCTTAGGCCCAAGCACAGATACGCAGTATTTT.

The chain has TRBV25-1 and TRBJ2-7; no definite D call. The CDR3 is made up of 14 amino acids. Germline values: CDR1 MGHDK, CDR2 SYGVNS. V was pared by 2 bases and J by 1 base, with 9 bases between. The CDR3 spells CASSEDDGSYEQYF. CDR3 sequence (DNA): TGTGCCAGCAGTGAAGACGACGGATCCTACGAGCAGTACTTC.

The rearrangement joins TRBV19 to TRBJ1-1, with unresolved D. The CDR3 totals 12 residues. V gave up 9 bases and J gave up 3 bases, with 11 bases separating them. From germline, CDR1 is LNHDA and CDR2 SQIVND (reference sequence). Here the CDR3 DNA reads TGTGCCAGCCGATGGGGAGACACTGAAGCTTTCTTT. As protein: CASRWGDTEAFF.

This chain connects TRBV4-1 to TRBJ1-1; 8 nucleotides agree with TRBD1. V lost 1 base and J lost 2; bases outside the gene matches: 15. CDR1 and CDR2 (germline): MGHRA, YSYEKL. The CDR3 is 19 residues long. The CDR3 loop is CASSQGVWRKGTGNTEAFF. The CDR3 DNA reads as TGCGCCAGCAGCCAAGGGGTCTGGCGTAAAGGGACAGGAAACACTGAAGCTTTCTTT.

CDR3 nucleotides: TGTGCCAGCAGCGCTAACAGGGGAAACACCATATATTTT. Protein: CASSANRGNTIYF. The chain joins TRBV7-3 to TRBJ1-3; the D gene is possibly TRBD1 (5 bases). Germline V gives CDR1 SGHTA, CDR2 FQGTGA. The CDR3 sequence is 13 residues long. Trimming stripped 5 bases from V and 4 bases from J, with 9 bases between.

V and J are TRBV5-1 and TRBJ2-5; D unclear. The germline gives CDR1 SGHRS, CDR2 YFSETQ. The CDR3 consists of 16 residues. The germline V and J ends were trimmed by 2 bases and 1 base, with 15 bases remaining between them. CDR3 sequence: CASSFGGVVGQETQYF. The CDR3 DNA follows: TGCGCCAGCAGCTTCGGTGGGGTCGTAGGCCAAGAGACCCAGTACTTC.